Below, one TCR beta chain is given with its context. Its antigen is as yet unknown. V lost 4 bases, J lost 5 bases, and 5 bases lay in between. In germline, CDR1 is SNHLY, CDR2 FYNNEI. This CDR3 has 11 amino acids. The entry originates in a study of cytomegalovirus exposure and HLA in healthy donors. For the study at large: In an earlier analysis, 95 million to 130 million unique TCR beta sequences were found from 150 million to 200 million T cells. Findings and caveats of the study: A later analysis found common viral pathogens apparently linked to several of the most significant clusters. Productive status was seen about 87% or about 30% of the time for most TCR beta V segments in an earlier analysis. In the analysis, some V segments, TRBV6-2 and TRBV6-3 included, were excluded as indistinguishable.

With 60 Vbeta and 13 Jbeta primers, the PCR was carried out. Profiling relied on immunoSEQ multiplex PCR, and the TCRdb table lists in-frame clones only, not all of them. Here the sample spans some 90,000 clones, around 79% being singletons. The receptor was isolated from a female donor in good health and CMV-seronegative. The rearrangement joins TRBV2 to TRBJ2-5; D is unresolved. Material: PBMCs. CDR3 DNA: TGTGCCAGCAGTGTCGGGGAGACCCAGTACTTC. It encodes CASSVGETQYF.